This T cell receptor (beta chain) was captured by sequencing in a study of blood T cell repertoires in COVID-19. Study context: Acute-phase and convalescent COVID-19 samples originated in the United States, Italy and Spain. The analysed material was cDNA or gDNA that came from T cells, B-cell-depleted T cells, or PBMCs.

Trimming took 2 bases from V and 4 from J; bases not matched to a gene: 5. The CDR3 extends over 15 amino acids. From germline, CDR1 is MNHNS and CDR2 SASEGT. Measured with immunoSEQ multiplex PCR; TCRdb has only the in-frame clones, and not every one. This table has over 200,000 clones, 65% to 90% appearing once. The receptor was derived from a man between 50 and 59 years old with COVID-19, enrolled during active disease. The sample was peripheral blood. The chain joins TRBV6-1 to TRBJ1-5, with TRBD1 identical over 7 bases. Written as DNA, the CDR3 is TGTGCCAGCAGTGAATTTGCAGGGGGAAATCAGCCCCAGCATTTT. This sequence encodes CASSEFAGGNQPQHF.